These 17 T cell receptor beta chains came from one sample sequenced in a study of PD-1 and CTLA-4 blockade in melanoma. The data were produced by immunoSEQ multiplex PCR, yet TCRdb's version contains in-frame clones alone and is incomplete. The sample lists about 32,000 clones; 88% were seen once. This specimen was CD8+ T cells from peripheral blood, taken from a patient given anti-PD-1 treatment. The receptors were sampled from a human donor with melanoma.

This chain joins TRBV28 and TRBJ2-3, with 9 bases identical to TRBD1. The J segment lost 3 bases and the V segment lost 6 bases, leaving 13 bases of the junction unmatched. Germline CDR1 is MDHEN and CDR2 is SYDVKM. This CDR3 comprises 17 residues. The CDR3 loop is CASSPRGGTGFTDTQYF. The CDR3 DNA reads as TGTGCCAGCAGCCCACGAGGGGGGACAGGGTTTACAGATACGCAGTATTTT.

The gene calls are TRBV7-9 and TRBJ2-7; 8 bases match TRBD1. The CDR3 runs 14 residues. The trim removed 5 bases at V and 5 bases at J, leaving 8 bases unmatched. CDR1 and CDR2 (germline): SEHNR, FQNEAQ (reference sequence). The DNA for the CDR3 is TGTGCCAGCAGCCCCGGACAGGGAATACACGAGCAGTACTTC. Protein: CASSPGQGIHEQYF.

The chain has TRBV27 and TRBJ1-4; D is ambiguous. The CDR3 covers 13 residues. Trimming took 5 bases from V and 1 from J, leaving 5 bases between them. Germline values: CDR1 MNHEY, CDR2 SMNVEV (reference sequence). CDR3 sequence (DNA): TGTGCCAGCAGTAACGTAACTAATGAAAAACTGTTTTTT. It yields the protein CASSNVTNEKLFF.

The chain combines TRBV7-3 with TRBJ2-1, with D possibly matching TRBD2 (6 bases). V shed 3 bases and J shed 0 bases, with 12 bases lying between them. Germline values: CDR1 SGHTA, CDR2 FQGTGA. The CDR3 consists of 16 residues. The CDR3 nucleotides read TGTGCCAGCAGCTTGGAGGGCGAAAGCTCCTACAATGAGCAGTTCTTC. Translation: CASSLEGESSYNEQFF.

The gene calls are TRBV2 and TRBJ2-7, with 8 bases aligning to TRBD2. The CDR3 extends over 16 amino acids. Looked up from germline, CDR1 is SNHLY and CDR2 is FYNNEI. The junction had 5 bases not matched to a gene; V was cut back by 1 base and J by 0 bases. CDR3 sequence reads: CASSEDEAGASYEQYF. The CDR3 region has the DNA TGTGCCAGCAGTGAAGATGAAGCGGGGGCCTCCTACGAGCAGTACTTC.

The rearrangement joins TRBV5-4 to TRBJ2-1, with 8 bases aligning to TRBD1. Germline CDR1 and CDR2: SGHNT and YYREEE (reference sequence). This CDR3 is 14 amino acids long. V trimming: 4 bases; J trimming: 7 bases; junction bases outside the gene matches: 7. The CDR3, as DNA: TGTGCCAGCAGCCTGGACAGGGCAAGGAATGAGCAGTTCTTC. It is translated as CASSLDRARNEQFF.

The chain carries TRBV6-5 and TRBJ2-7; D uncertain. The ends were cut back, 6 bases at V and 1 base at J, with 1 base in the middle. CDR3 length: 10 residues. Germline loops: CDR1 MNHEY, CDR2 SVGAGI. The CDR3 region is CASRSYEQYF. In DNA, the CDR3 is TGTGCCAGCAGATCCTACGAGCAGTACTTC.

V usage is TRBV7-8 and J usage is TRBJ1-2, with TRBD1 matching 9 bases. The ends lost 4 bases at V and 1 base at J; junction bases unmatched: 7. The CDR3 extends over 16 amino acids. Germline CDR1 SGHVS, CDR2 FQNEAQ. The CDR3 DNA sequence: TGTGCCAGCAGCTCCGGACAGGGGATTTTTAACTATGGCTACACCTTC. Translating it yields CASSSGQGIFNYGYTF. Drawing the rest from reference TRBV7-8 and TRBJ1-2, the complete variable domain is GAGVSQSPRYKVAKRGQDVALRCDPISGHVSLFWYQQALGQGPEFLTYFQNEAQLDKSGLPSDRFFAERPEGSVSTLKIQRTQQEDSAVYLCASSSGQGIFNYGYTFGSGTRLTVV.

J is TRBJ2-3 and V is TRBV4-1, with D possibly TRBD2 on 5 matching bases. The V end lost 0 bases, the J end lost 5 bases, and 9 bases lay between the germline ends. The CDR3 sequence is 14 residues long. Germline V gene data show CDR1 as MGHRA and CDR2 as YSYEKL. For the CDR3, the DNA is TGCGCCAGCAGCCAAGAATCTCGGGGAGATACGCAGTATTTT. It specifies CASSQESRGDTQYF.

This chain uses TRBV19 with TRBJ2-5; tentatively, D is TRBD2 (5 bases). In germline, CDR1 is LNHDA, CDR2 SQIVND (reference sequence). Trimming took 5 bases from V and 1 from J, leaving 14 bases between them. The CDR3 is 15 amino acids. The CDR3 is CASSLARHTQETQYF. The CDR3 DNA reads TGTGCCAGTAGTCTAGCCCGACATACCCAAGAGACCCAGTACTTC.

The chain carries TRBV11-3 and TRBJ2-1, with 10 bases fitting TRBD1. V shed 10 bases, J shed 5 bases, and the junction held 8 bases outside the gene matches. The V gene's germline CDR1 is SGHNT and CDR2 YENEEA. The CDR3 length is 14 residues. The CDR3: CAMVTDRGDNEQFF. As DNA, the CDR3 is TGTGCCATGGTGACGGACAGGGGGGACAATGAGCAGTTCTTC.

There are a few counts of this clone. The chain has TRBV15 and TRBJ1-1; 8 nucleotides align to TRBD1. The CDR3 spans 13 residues. Trimming at V came to 5 bases and at J to 8 bases, leaving 7 bases not matched to a gene. Per the germline V gene, CDR1 is LNHNV and CDR2 is YYDKDF (reference sequence). This chain's CDR3 is CATSGAGGSEAFF. In DNA form, the CDR3 reads TGTGCCACCAGCGGTGCAGGGGGCTCGGAAGCTTTCTTT.

This chain connects TRBV28 to TRBJ1-1; 7 nucleotides agree with TRBD1. Looked up from germline, CDR1 is MDHEN and CDR2 is SYDVKM. V was pared by 5 bases and J by 1 base, with 4 bases of the junction left unmatched. The CDR3 is 14 residues long. The CDR3 here is CASSPGQPNTEAFF. DNA of the CDR3: TGTGCCAGCAGTCCGGGACAGCCGAACACTGAAGCTTTCTTT.

The chain employs TRBV4-1 and TRBJ1-2; weak D call: TRBD1 (5 bases). V dropped 4 bases and J dropped 4 bases, with 10 bases sitting between them. The CDR3 runs 13 residues. Germline V gives CDR1 MGHRA, CDR2 YSYEKL. CDR3 loop: CASSPLGGYGYTF. CDR3 nucleotides: TGCGCCAGCAGCCCCCTCGGGGGCTATGGCTACACCTTC.

The V gene is TRBV6-5, the J gene TRBJ2-7; no clear D gene. Per the germline V gene, CDR1 is MNHEY and CDR2 is SVGAGI. Trimming stripped 6 bases from V and 5 bases from J, with 11 bases between. This CDR3 comprises 12 residues. Here the CDR3 reads CASRDRTHEQYF. The CDR3, as DNA: TGTGCCAGCAGGGACCGGACCCACGAGCAGTACTTC.

CDR3: CASSTGTAGYEQYF. The DNA of the CDR3 is TGCGCCAGCAGCACTGGGACAGCAGGCTACGAGCAGTACTTC. This chain connects TRBV5-1 to TRBJ2-7; 7 bases match TRBD1. CDR3 length: 14 amino acids. Losses at the gene ends were 4 bases for V and 3 bases for J; bases not matched to a gene: 7. The germline CDR1 and CDR2 sequences are SGHRS and YFSETQ.

The chain is built from TRBV6-1 and TRBJ2-2; 12 bases are shared with TRBD2. Germline-derived CDR1 and CDR2 are MNHNS and SASEGT. The CDR3 runs 15 residues. J lost 6 bases, V lost 2 bases, and 1 base had no gene match. Here the CDR3 reads CASSELAGGPGELFF. CDR3 coding DNA: TGTGCCAGCAGTGAACTAGCGGGGGGGCCCGGGGAGCTGTTTTTT.